Following are 27 T cell receptor beta chains from one sample sequenced in a study of T cell responses to AZD1222 COVID-19 vaccine. The method was immunoSEQ multiplex PCR; TCRdb's version includes in-frame clones alone and lacks a portion of them. Of approximately 150,000 clones listed, roughly 87% were seen once; the top ten hold roughly 1.5%. The source was peripheral blood, collected 28 days after the second AZD1222 dose. The receptors were sampled from an adult who received the AZD1222 COVID-19 vaccine.

The rearrangement uses TRBV20-1 and TRBJ2-7; D gene unclear. V was shortened by 4 bases and J by 7 bases, with 11 bases between the two germline ends. The germline V gene encodes CDR1 DFQATT and CDR2 SNEGSKA (reference sequence). CDR3 size: 11 residues. The DNA for the CDR3 is TGCAGTGCTATGGTCGGTGTAGAGCAGTACTTC. Its protein is CSAMVGVEQYF.

The chain combines TRBV5-1 with TRBJ2-1; D gene unclear. Trimming removed 5 bases at V and 10 bases at J, with 10 bases between. Germline CDR1 reads SGHRS; CDR2 reads YFSETQ. The CDR3 loop spans 11 amino acids. The CDR3 sequence: CASRFRGEQFF. DNA for the CDR3: TGCGCCAGCAGGTTTCGTGGGGAGCAGTTCTTC.

V is TRBV19 and J is TRBJ2-7, with 12 bases that match TRBD1. Trimming at V came to 5 bases and at J to 3 bases, leaving 8 bases not matched to a gene. This CDR3 region has 16 residues. Germline CDR1 is LNHDA and CDR2 is SQIVND (reference sequence). The CDR3, as DNA: TGTGCCAGTAGTGGCCGGGACAGGGGGCGCTTCTACGAGCAGTACTTC. Its translation: CASSGRDRGRFYEQYF.

This clone was found once. The V call is TRBV7-2, the J call TRBJ2-7; the match to TRBD2 covers 7 bases. V shed 3 bases, J shed 1 base, and the junction held 12 bases outside the gene matches. The CDR3 has 17 amino acids. The germline V gene has CDR1 SGHTA and CDR2 FQGNSA. The DNA for the CDR3 is TGTGCCAGCAGCTTTGAGGGAGGGTTAGGGCTATCCTACGAGCAGTACTTC. Its protein is CASSFEGGLGLSYEQYF.

This chain joins TRBV27 and TRBJ1-1; 10 bases match TRBD1. V shed 5 bases and J 5 bases; nucleotides not matched to a gene: 5. From germline, CDR1 is MNHEY and CDR2 SMNVEV (reference sequence). CDR3 size: 14 residues. Here the CDR3 reads CASSRQGAYTEAFF. The CDR3 nucleotides read TGTGCCAGCAGTCGACAGGGGGCTTATACTGAAGCTTTCTTT.

The J gene is TRBJ2-7, the V gene TRBV3-1 (or the pseudogene TRBV3-2), with TRBD2 matching 14 bases. Per the germline V gene, CDR1 is LGHDT and CDR2 is YNNKEL (reference sequence). V trimming: 4 bases; J trimming: 6 bases; junction bases outside the gene matches: 20. This CDR3 comprises 20 residues. For the CDR3, the DNA is TGTGCCAGCAGCCGGTTACACCGGGTGGGGACTAGCGGGAGTATTGGCGAGCAGTACTTC. Its protein is CASSRLHRVGTSGSIGEQYF.

The genes are TRBV29-1 and TRBJ1-1, with a tentative D call TRBD1 (5 bases). Trimming shortened V by 7 bases and J by 6 bases, and 18 bases separated the two germline ends. The CDR3 runs 13 residues. Looked up from germline, CDR1 is SQVTM and CDR2 is ANQGSEA. CDR3 sequence reads: CSAVLGGGAEAFF. The DNA for the CDR3 is TGCAGCGCCGTACTCGGGGGAGGCGCTGAAGCTTTCTTT.

The CDR3 loop reads CASSERETGEQYF. CDR3 nucleotide sequence: TGTGCCAGCAGCGAGCGGGAGACAGGGGAGCAGTACTTC. The chain is built from TRBV6-4 and TRBJ2-7, with D perhaps TRBD2 (8 bases). This CDR3 has 13 amino acids. Trimming removed 6 bases at V and 7 bases at J, with 16 bases between. The germline CDR1 and CDR2 sequences are MRHNA and SNTAGT.

The rearrangement joins TRBV4-1 to TRBJ1-3, with D possibly TRBD1 on 6 matching bases. CDR3 length: 18 amino acids. V was pared by 4 bases and J by 3 bases, with 22 bases between. Per germline, CDR1 MGHRA and CDR2 YSYEKL. The CDR3 coding sequence is TGCGCCAGCAGCCCACGTTTGGGGGGAACAGGGATTGGAAACACCATATATTTT. Protein product: CASSPRLGGTGIGNTIYF.

The genes are TRBV27 and TRBJ1-4, with 7 bases matching TRBD1. With 0 bases clipped from V and 14 bases from J, the junction kept 6 bases outside the gene matches. The CDR3 extends over 13 amino acids. Per the germline V gene, CDR1 is MNHEY and CDR2 is SMNVEV (reference sequence). CDR3 residues: CASSLSGGGGLFF. The CDR3 DNA follows: TGTGCCAGCAGTTTATCGGGAGGGGGCGGGCTGTTTTTT.

The rearrangement links TRBV6-5 to TRBJ2-7; D is possibly TRBD2 (5 bases). V gave up 6 bases and J gave up 0 bases, with 12 bases separating them. The V gene's germline CDR1 is MNHEY and CDR2 SVGAGI. The CDR3 runs to 14 residues. The CDR3 DNA follows: TGTGCCAGCAGCCTCGGACTGAGCTCCTACGAGCAGTACTTC. Amino acids: CASSLGLSSYEQYF.

The chain is built from TRBV6-2 or TRBV6-3 and TRBJ2-5; D gene uncertain. V dropped 5 bases and J dropped 5 bases, with 18 bases sitting between them. CDR1 and CDR2 from the germline V gene are MNHEY and SVGEGT. The CDR3 consists of 15 residues. CDR3 sequence: CASSTYRALRETQYF. The CDR3 nucleotides read TGTGCCAGCAGTACCTACCGGGCCCTGAGGGAGACCCAGTACTTC.

The chain recombines TRBV11-2 with TRBJ2-1, with 8 bases fitting TRBD1. This CDR3 comprises 15 residues. Looked up from germline, CDR1 is SGHAT and CDR2 is FQNNGV. The junction had 4 bases not matched to a gene; V was cut back by 6 bases and J by 0 bases. CDR3 in DNA: TGTGCCAGCAGGGTAACAGGGGGCTCCTACAATGAGCAGTTCTTC. This encodes CASRVTGGSYNEQFF.

V is TRBV7-6 and J is TRBJ1-3; a weak D match, TRBD1 (5 bases). CDR1 and CDR2 (germline): SGHVS, FNYEAQ. Trimming pared 4 bases from V and 2 bases from J, leaving 18 bases between. This CDR3 has 17 residues. CDR3 sequence: CASSSYPGSEAGNTIYF. The DNA of the CDR3 is TGTGCCAGCAGCTCATATCCAGGGTCCGAGGCTGGAAACACCATATATTTT.

The rearrangement joins TRBV3-1 (or the pseudogene TRBV3-2) to TRBJ1-6; tentative D call: TRBD1 (5 bases). V was shortened by 1 base and J by 3 bases, with 7 bases between the two germline ends. Germline CDR1 reads LGHDT; CDR2 reads YNNKEL (reference sequence). The length of the CDR3 is 15 residues. CDR3 loop: CASSQGQYYNSPLHF. Here the CDR3 DNA reads TGTGCCAGCAGCCAAGGACAGTACTATAATTCACCCCTCCACTTT.

CDR3 DNA: TGCGCCAGCAGCAGACTAGGGATCTCTGGGGCCAACGTCCTGACTTTC. Its translation is CASSRLGISGANVLTF. The J gene is TRBJ2-6, the V gene TRBV5-1; D perhaps matches TRBD2 (6 bases). Germline CDR1 and CDR2: SGHRS and YFSETQ. The CDR3 spans 16 residues. Trimming removed 4 bases from V and 0 bases from J, with 11 bases in between.

The chain employs TRBV4-3 and TRBJ1-1; D unresolved. V was pared by 4 bases and J by 6 bases, with 12 bases between. Germline CDR1 reads LGHNA; CDR2 reads YSLEER. The CDR3 extends over 13 amino acids. For the CDR3, the DNA is TGCGCCAGCAGCCTAAGCCTCCCGTCTGAAGCTTTCTTT. As protein: CASSLSLPSEAFF.

V and J are TRBV27 and TRBJ1-6; no definite D call. V lost 6 bases and J lost 7, with 19 bases in between. In germline, CDR1 is MNHEY, CDR2 SMNVEV (reference sequence). This CDR3 is 16 amino acids long. For the CDR3, the DNA is TGTGCCAGCAGGGTGGCACAGACACAGCGAAATTCACCCCTCCACTTT. Its translation is CASRVAQTQRNSPLHF.

Note on this clone: Other DNA sequences of this sample code for an identical CDR3. This sequence joins TRBV27 and TRBJ2-7; TRBD2 matches at 11 bases. Trimming took 6 bases from V and 2 from J; bases not matched to a gene: 6. The germline CDR1 and CDR2 sequences are MNHEY and SMNVEV (reference sequence). The CDR3 covers 15 residues. In DNA, the CDR3 is TGTGCCAGCAGGAGGGGGACTAGCGGAACCTACGAGCAGTACTTC. Amino acid sequence: CASRRGTSGTYEQYF.

V is TRBV19 and J is TRBJ2-2; D could derive from TRBD1 or TRBD2 (5 bases each). The CDR3 loop spans 15 amino acids. V was trimmed by 4 bases and J by 6 bases, leaving 15 bases between them. The V gene's germline CDR1 is LNHDA and CDR2 SQIVND (reference sequence). The DNA of the CDR3 is TGTGCCAGTAGTACCCCGGGACCAAGGCCCGGGGAGCTGTTTTTT. Translating gives CASSTPGPRPGELFF.

The chain has TRBV5-1 and TRBJ2-7; the match to TRBD2 covers 11 bases. The CDR3 has 14 amino acids. Per the germline V gene, CDR1 is SGHRS and CDR2 is YFSETQ. V gave up 4 bases and J gave up 3 bases; unmatched junction bases: 3. The CDR3 loop reads CASSLGTSGYEQYF. For the CDR3, the DNA is TGCGCCAGCAGCCTCGGGACTAGCGGCTACGAGCAGTACTTC.

The CDR3 reads CASSGGSSNQPQHF. DNA for the CDR3: TGTGCCAGCAGCGGCGGCAGTAGCAATCAGCCCCAGCATTTT. This chain links TRBV11-2 with TRBJ1-5; D gene unclear. The V gene's germline CDR1 is SGHAT and CDR2 FQNNGV. Trimming removed 5 bases at V and 0 bases at J, with 8 bases between. The CDR3 has 14 amino acids.

As concerns this clone: The junction does not match germline at one end; this may be a read error. The chain joins TRBV9 to TRBJ1-2; D possibly corresponds to TRBD1 (5 bases). The CDR3 runs to 13 residues. Germline CDR1 is SGDLS and CDR2 is YYNGEE. CDR3 bases: TGTGCCAGCAGACCGAGGGCAGGGTATGGCTGCACCTTC. Protein sequence: CASRPRAGYGCTF.

V and J are TRBV21-1 and TRBJ2-7; TRBD1, the D gene given by the table, was not confirmed from the DNA. TRBV21-1 corresponds to a pseudogene. The CDR3 spans 20 residues. Written as DNA, the CDR3 is TGTGCCAGCAGCAAGGGAGCGGGGTGGACAGGGGGTTTTCTCTCCTACGAGCAGTACTTC. It encodes CASSKGAGWTGGFLSYEQYF.

Regarding this clone: Additional DNA sequences in this sample encode the identical CDR3. The gene calls are TRBV7-3 and TRBJ2-3; possibly TRBD1 or TRBD2 for D (5 bases each). V lost 2 bases, J lost 3 bases, and 6 bases lay in between. CDR1 and CDR2 (germline): SGHTA, FQGTGA. This CDR3 comprises 13 residues. The CDR3 spells CASSLGGTDTQYF. In nucleotides, the CDR3 is TGTGCCAGCAGCTTAGGGGGAACAGATACGCAGTATTTT.

The chain uses TRBV5-1 and TRBJ2-3; a weak D match, TRBD2 (5 bases). The CDR3 is 14 residues long. Trimming cost V 5 bases and J 4 bases, with 14 bases left between them. The germline CDR1 and CDR2 sequences are SGHRS and YFSETQ. This chain's CDR3 is CASRLGQEADTQYF. The CDR3 DNA sequence: TGCGCCAGCAGGCTCGGTCAGGAGGCAGATACGCAGTATTTT.

This clone was recorded only once. The V and J genes are TRBV5-1 and TRBJ1-5; TRBD1 is a possible D gene (5 bases). Trimming took off 0 bases at V and 9 bases at J, with 16 bases between the two ends. CDR1 is SGHRS, CDR2 YFSETQ, per germline. The CDR3 loop spans 15 amino acids. The CDR3 sequence is CASSLAGDENAPQHF. CDR3 coding DNA: TGCGCCAGCAGCTTGGCGGGGGATGAGAATGCGCCCCAGCATTTT.